The clone carrying this T cell receptor beta chain was detected a few times. No antigen is known for it. The sample is drawn from a study of T cell repertoires in cytomegalovirus infection. Study in general: It can be stated that public TCR beta signatures indicated CMV infection as well as a matching HLA type. Study-level findings and limits: Dominant in the ex vivo response were TCR beta clonotypes restricted by HLA-C and specific for CMV. Based on cumulative public TCR beta family frequency, carriers of CMV plus the relevant HLA were identified.

MiXCR, applied by TCRdb to the reads, yields one record per CDR3 protein. This sample has over 250,000 distinct CDR3 sequences; around 25% occur once, and the top ten carry approximately 15%. Sequenced material: PBMCs. This clonotype was sampled from a human donor in good health (CMV status not recorded). Some clones in this sample may be carry-over from other donors' samples.

The CDR3 coding sequence is TGTGCCAGCAGCCCCGCCGGACAGGGGTGGCGGGAGACCCAGTACTTC. It specifies CASSPAGQGWRETQYF. The chain carries TRBV7-9 and TRBJ2-5, with TRBD1 matching 9 bases. Trimming removed 5 bases from V and 5 bases from J; junction bases left unmatched: 12. CDR1 and CDR2 from the germline V gene are SEHNR and FQNEAQ (reference sequence). CDR3 length: 16 residues. The whole variable domain, remainder taken from reference TRBV7-9 and TRBJ2-5, is DTGVSQNPRHKITKRGQNVTFRCDPISEHNRLYWYRQTLGQGPEFLTYFQNEAQLEKSRLLSDRFSAERPKGSFSTLEIQRTEQGDSAMYLCASSPAGQGWRETQYFGPGTRLLVL.